A selection of T cell receptor beta chains follows, all from one sample in a study of shared clonotypes between healthy human individuals. The table came from immunoSEQ multiplex PCR; TCRdb's copy has only in-frame clones and leaves some out. The profile covers roughly 2.6 million clones, with more than 90% appearing a single time and over 0.12% taken by the ten largest. The material sequenced was naive CD4+ T cells sorted from blood. The source is a man younger than 30 in good health. The CDR3 runs from the conserved cysteine through the conserved F or W.

TRBV5-1	TRBJ2-7	CASSLDGTSYEQYF
TRBV4-3	TRBJ2-7	CASSQGSGGNGFLVYEQYF
TRBV9	TRBJ2-7	CASSVGMTGGVTYEQYF
TRBV30	TRBJ2-2	CAWSLMAGELFF
TRBV10-2	TRBJ2-7	CASSAFWAGDSYEQYF
TRBV9	TRBJ1-4	CASSVQTGVNEKLFF
TRBV6-5	TRBJ2-3	CASRMGGQLTQYF
TRBV19	TRBJ2-1	CASSIGWGASGSYNEQFF
TRBV4-1	TRBJ2-5	CASSQGGGETQYF
TRBV10-3	TRBJ2-7	CAISEREGRYEQYF
TRBV10-3	TRBJ2-2	CAISDSGQAVTGELFF
TRBV11-1	TRBJ1-4	CASSLGGGNEKLFF
TRBV19	TRBJ2-5	CASSLRGRETQYF
TRBV10-1	TRBJ2-7	CASSSDRGGYEQYF
TRBV19	TRBJ1-1	CASTGPYITEAFF
TRBV28	TRBJ2-2	CASSRNTGELFF
TRBV18	TRBJ1-6	CASSLGQGNSPLHF
TRBV18	TRBJ1-6	CASSQGSYNSPLHF
TRBV5-1	TRBJ2-7	CASSLVAGGAYEQYF
TRBV6-6	TRBJ1-5	CASTGTLGGQPQHF
TRBV30	TRBJ2-7	CAWVRPGAGYEQYF
TRBV27	TRBJ2-1	CASTLRYRGRVNEQFF
TRBV5-7	TRBJ2-4	CASSLQKRGTNIQYF
TRBV2	TRBJ2-7	CASSEMVYEQYF
TRBV5-1	TRBJ2-6	CASSLRPFAGANVLTF
TRBV2	TRBJ1-1	CASSEMDTEAFF
TRBV6-5	TRBJ2-2	CASMTGDTGELFF
TRBV18	TRBJ2-7	CASTGVPNYEQYF
TRBV19	TRBJ2-7	CASSIRPGTGPYEQYF
TRBV27	TRBJ1-2	CASSLSVGTGPYGYTF
TRBV4-1	TRBJ1-4	CASSPGHGVEKLFF
TRBV19	TRBJ2-7	CASSIVAKLTYEQYF
TRBV7-2	TRBJ2-2	CASSKNGQLTGELFF
TRBV5-1	TRBJ1-5	CASSLGNQPQHF
TRBV5-1	TRBJ1-4	CASSLGQGATNEKLFF
TRBV30	TRBJ2-3	CAWSVRGTDTQYF
TRBV18	TRBJ1-2	CASSPSQGLDGYTF
TRBV7-2	TRBJ1-3	CASSFQPLSGNTIYF
TRBV4-1	TRBJ1-2	CASSQGLKGGYGYTF
TRBV19	TRBJ2-3	CASSLTSGTTDTQYF
TRBV30	TRBJ2-1	CAWTESNEQFF
TRBV6-5	TRBJ2-5	CASSWFGTSPGETQYF
TRBV7-2	TRBJ2-7	CASSLAGGYEQYF
TRBV18	TRBJ1-2	CASSPSGQGEGYTF
TRBV6-5	TRBJ2-7	CASSYSGTATRNEQYF
TRBV9	TRBJ1-2	CASSVGPQGRENYGYTF
TRBV2	TRBJ2-1	CASRQGEFDEQFF
TRBV5-1	TRBJ2-5	CASSTGTREGETQYF
TRBV18	TRBJ1-3	CASSPDPPGASGNTIYF
TRBV27	TRBJ2-2	CASRADSPGNTGELFF
TRBV9	TRBJ1-6	CASSEVSTADSYNSPLHF
TRBV2	TRBJ2-2	CASRRQLKNTGELFF
TRBV7-2	TRBJ2-7	CASSSGLAGVWGEQYF
TRBV5-1	TRBJ1-2	CASSLATDYGYTF
TRBV5-4	TRBJ2-7	CASSPGLAAYEQYF
TRBV5-4	TRBJ1-5	CASSSDGNNQPQHF
TRBV11-2	TRBJ1-6	CASSLVTGNSPLHF
TRBV2	TRBJ1-1	CASSEEGSTTEAFF
TRBV9	TRBJ1-2	CASSEQGMGYTF